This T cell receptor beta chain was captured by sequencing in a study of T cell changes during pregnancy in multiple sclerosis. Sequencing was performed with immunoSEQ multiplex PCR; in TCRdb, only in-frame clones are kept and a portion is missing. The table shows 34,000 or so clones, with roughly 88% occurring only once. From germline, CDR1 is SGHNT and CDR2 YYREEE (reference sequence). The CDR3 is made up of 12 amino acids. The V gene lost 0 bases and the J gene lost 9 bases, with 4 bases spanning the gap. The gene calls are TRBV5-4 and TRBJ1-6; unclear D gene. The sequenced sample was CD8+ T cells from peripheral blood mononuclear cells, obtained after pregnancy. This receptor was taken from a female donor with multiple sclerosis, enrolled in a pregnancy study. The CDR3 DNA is TGTGCCAGCAGCTTGGGGAGTTCACCCCTCCACTTT. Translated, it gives CASSLGSSPLHF.